The TCR beta chain under discussion was sequenced for a study of T cell repertoires in cytomegalovirus infection. This clonotype was detected a few times. Each CDR3 protein is one row after TCRdb ran MiXCR on the reads. Seen here are about 130,000 distinct CDR3 sequences, approximately 8.8% observed once, and the top ten hold around a tenth. There are 12 residues in the CDR3. Germline CDR1 reads SQVTM; CDR2 reads ANQGSEA. V lost 4 bases, J lost 1 base, and 7 bases lay in between. Sample: PBMCs. The TCR sequence derives from a human donor in good health (CMV status not recorded). Some clones in this sample may be carry-over from other donors' samples. V and J are TRBV29-1 and TRBJ1-1; D ambiguous. In nucleotides, the CDR3 is TGCAGCGTTGCGTGGGGGAACACTGAAGCTTTCTTT. Its translation is CSVAWGNTEAFF.